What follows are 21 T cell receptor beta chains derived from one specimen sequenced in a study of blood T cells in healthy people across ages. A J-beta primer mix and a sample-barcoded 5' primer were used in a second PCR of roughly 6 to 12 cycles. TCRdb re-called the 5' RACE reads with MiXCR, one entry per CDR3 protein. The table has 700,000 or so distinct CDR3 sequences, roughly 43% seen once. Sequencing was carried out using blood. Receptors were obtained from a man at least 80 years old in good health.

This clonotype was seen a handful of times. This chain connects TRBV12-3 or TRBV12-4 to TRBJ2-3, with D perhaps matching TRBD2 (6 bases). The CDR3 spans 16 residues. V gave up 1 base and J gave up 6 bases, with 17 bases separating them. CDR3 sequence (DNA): TGTGCCAGCAGTTTAGATCAACTAGCTAACACGGATACGCAGTATTTT. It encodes CASSLDQLANTDTQYF.

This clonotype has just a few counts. CDR3 residues: CSVDHREGRTGELFF. CDR3 DNA: TGCAGCGTTGATCACAGGGAAGGGCGGACCGGGGAGCTGTTTTTT. The genes are TRBV29-1 and TRBJ2-2; possible D gene TRBD1, 6 bases. Trimming shortened V by 3 bases and J by 5 bases, and 16 bases separated the two germline ends. The CDR3 contains 15 residues. The germline gives CDR1 SQVTM, CDR2 ANQGSEA.

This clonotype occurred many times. CDR3 in DNA: TGTGCCAGCAGCCGATCCAGCATCTACAATGAGCAGTTCTTC. It encodes CASSRSSIYNEQFF. V and J are TRBV14 and TRBJ2-1; D is unclear. V was cut by 4 bases and J by 3 bases, with 10 bases left in between. The CDR3 length is 14 residues. CDR1 and CDR2 from the germline V gene are SGHDN and FVKESK.

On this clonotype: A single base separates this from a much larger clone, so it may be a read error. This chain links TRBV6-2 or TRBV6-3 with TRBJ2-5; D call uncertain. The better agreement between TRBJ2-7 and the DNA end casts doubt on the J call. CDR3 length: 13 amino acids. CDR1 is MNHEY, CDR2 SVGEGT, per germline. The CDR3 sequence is CASSYSFPSEQYF. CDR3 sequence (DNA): TGTGCCAGCAGTTACTCGTTTCCCTCCGAGCAGTACTTC.

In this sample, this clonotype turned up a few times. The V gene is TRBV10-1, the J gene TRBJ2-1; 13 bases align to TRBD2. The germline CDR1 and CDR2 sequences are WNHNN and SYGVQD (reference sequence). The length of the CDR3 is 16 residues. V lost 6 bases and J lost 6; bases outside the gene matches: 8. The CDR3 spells CASSKRLAGGGNEQFF. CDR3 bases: TGCGCCAGCAGCAAACGACTAGCGGGAGGAGGCAATGAGCAGTTCTTC.

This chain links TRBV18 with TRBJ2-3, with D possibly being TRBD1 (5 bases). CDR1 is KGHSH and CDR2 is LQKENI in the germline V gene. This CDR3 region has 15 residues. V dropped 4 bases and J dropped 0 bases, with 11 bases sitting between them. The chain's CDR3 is CASSQGKTSTDTQYF. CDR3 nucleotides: TGTGCCAGCTCACAGGGGAAGACTAGCACAGATACGCAGTATTTT.

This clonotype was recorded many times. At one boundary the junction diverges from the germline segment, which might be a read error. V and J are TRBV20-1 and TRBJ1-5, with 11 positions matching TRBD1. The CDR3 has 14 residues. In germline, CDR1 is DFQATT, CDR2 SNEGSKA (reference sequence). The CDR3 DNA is TGCAGTGCTAGAGGGACAGGGGGCAACCAGCCCCAGCATTTT. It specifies CSARGTGGNQPQHF.

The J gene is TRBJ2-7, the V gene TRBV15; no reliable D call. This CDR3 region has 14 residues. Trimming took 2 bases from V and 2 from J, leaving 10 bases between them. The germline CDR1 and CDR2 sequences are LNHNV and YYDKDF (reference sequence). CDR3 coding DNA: TGTGCCACCAGCAGACTACAGATTCCCTACGAGCAGTACTTC. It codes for CATSRLQIPYEQYF.

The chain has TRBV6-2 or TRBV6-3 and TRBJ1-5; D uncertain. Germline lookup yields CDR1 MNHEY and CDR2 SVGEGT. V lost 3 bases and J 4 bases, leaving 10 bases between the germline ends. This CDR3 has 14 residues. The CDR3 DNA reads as TGTGCCAGCAGTTATCTCTTGGGTAATCAGCCCCAGCATTTT. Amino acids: CASSYLLGNQPQHF.

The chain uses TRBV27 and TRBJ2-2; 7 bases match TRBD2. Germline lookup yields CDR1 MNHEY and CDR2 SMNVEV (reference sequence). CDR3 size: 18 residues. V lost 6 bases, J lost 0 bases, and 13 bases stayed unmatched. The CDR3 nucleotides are TGTGCCAGCAGCCCAAGAAAAGGGGCGGGGGCGAACACCGGGGAGCTGTTTTTT. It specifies CASSPRKGAGANTGELFF.

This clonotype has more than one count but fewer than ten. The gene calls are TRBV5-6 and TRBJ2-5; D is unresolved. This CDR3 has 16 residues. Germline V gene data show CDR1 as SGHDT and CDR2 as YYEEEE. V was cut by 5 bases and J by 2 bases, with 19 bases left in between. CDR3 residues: CASRSRWRHAQETQYF. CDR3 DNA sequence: TGTGCCAGCAGGTCGAGGTGGAGACACGCGCAAGAGACCCAGTACTTC.

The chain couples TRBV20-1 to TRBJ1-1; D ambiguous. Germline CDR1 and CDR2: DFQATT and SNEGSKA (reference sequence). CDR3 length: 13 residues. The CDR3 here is CRAPLTENTEAFF. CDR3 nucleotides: TGCAGAGCCCCTTTAACAGAGAACACTGAAGCTTTCTTT.

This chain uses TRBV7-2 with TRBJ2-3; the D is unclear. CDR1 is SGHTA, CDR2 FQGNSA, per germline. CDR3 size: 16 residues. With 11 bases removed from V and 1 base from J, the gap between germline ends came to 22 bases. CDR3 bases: TGTGCCGGCACCAAATCTCTCCAGACGGGCACAGATACGCAGTATTTT. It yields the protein CAGTKSLQTGTDTQYF.

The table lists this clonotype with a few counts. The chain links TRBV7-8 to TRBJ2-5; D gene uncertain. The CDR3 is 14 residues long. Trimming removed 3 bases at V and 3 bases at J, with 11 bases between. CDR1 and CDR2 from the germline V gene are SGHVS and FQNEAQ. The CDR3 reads CASSFWEREETQYF. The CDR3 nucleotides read TGTGCCAGCAGCTTTTGGGAAAGGGAAGAGACCCAGTACTTC.

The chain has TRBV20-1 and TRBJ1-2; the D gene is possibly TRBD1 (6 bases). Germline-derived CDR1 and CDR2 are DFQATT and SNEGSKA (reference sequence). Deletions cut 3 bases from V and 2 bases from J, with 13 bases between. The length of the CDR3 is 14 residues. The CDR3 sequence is CSASRQGMNYGYTF. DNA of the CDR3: TGCAGTGCTAGCCGGCAGGGGATGAACTATGGCTACACCTTC.

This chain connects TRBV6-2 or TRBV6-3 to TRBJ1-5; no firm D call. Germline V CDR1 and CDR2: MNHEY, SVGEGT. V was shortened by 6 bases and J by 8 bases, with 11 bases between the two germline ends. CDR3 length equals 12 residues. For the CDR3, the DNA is TGTGCCAGCAGGAGACCTTCCAAGCCCCAGCATTTT. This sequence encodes CASRRPSKPQHF.

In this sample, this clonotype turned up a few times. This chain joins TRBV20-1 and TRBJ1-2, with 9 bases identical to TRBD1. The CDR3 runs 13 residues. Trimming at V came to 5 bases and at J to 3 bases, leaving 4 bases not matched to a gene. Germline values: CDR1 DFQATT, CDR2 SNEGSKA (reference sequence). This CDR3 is CSALQGAHYGYTF. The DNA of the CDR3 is TGCAGTGCTCTACAGGGGGCACACTATGGCTACACCTTC.

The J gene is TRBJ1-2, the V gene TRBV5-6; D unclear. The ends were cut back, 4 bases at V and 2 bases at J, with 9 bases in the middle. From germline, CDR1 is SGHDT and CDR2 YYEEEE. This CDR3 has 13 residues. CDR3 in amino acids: CASSDRKNYGYTF. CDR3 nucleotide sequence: TGTGCCAGCAGCGACCGGAAGAACTATGGCTACACCTTC.

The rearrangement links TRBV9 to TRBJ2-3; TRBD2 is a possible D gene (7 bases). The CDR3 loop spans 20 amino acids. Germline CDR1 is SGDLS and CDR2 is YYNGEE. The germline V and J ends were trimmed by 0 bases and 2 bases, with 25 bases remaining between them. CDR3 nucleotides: TGTGCCAGCAGCGTAGCAGTACGGGGGGCAGGCCTAAGGGCCACAGATACGCAGTATTTT. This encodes CASSVAVRGAGLRATDTQYF.

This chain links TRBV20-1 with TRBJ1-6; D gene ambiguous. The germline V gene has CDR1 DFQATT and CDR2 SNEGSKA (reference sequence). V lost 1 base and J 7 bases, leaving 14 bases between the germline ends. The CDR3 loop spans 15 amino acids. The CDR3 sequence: CSARVPGQNNSPLHF. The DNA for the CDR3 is TGCAGTGCTAGAGTCCCCGGGCAGAACAATTCACCCCTCCACTTT.

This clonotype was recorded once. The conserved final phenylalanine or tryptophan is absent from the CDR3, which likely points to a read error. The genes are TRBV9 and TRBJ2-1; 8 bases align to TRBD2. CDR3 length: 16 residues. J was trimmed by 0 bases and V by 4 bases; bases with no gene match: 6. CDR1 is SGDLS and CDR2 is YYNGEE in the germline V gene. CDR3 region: CASSQAAGASYNEQFV. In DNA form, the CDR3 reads TGTGCCAGCAGCCAAGCAGCGGGAGCCTCCTACAATGAGCAGTTCGTC.